The 20 T cell receptor beta chains below all came from one sample that was sequenced in a study of blood T cell repertoires in COVID-19. Assay: immunoSEQ multiplex PCR; the TCRdb copy retains only in-frame clones and omits some. The sample has 60,000 to 100,000 clones; about 90% are singletons. Sequenced sample: peripheral blood. These receptors all stem from a man in his fifties with active COVID-19.

The count of this clone is one. V usage is TRBV28 and J usage is TRBJ2-5, with 9 nucleotides matching TRBD1. Per germline, CDR1 MDHEN and CDR2 SYDVKM. The CDR3 runs to 12 residues. V lost 6 bases to trimming and J lost 5 bases; unmatched junction nucleotides: 1. In DNA form, the CDR3 reads TGTGCCAGCAGAACAGGGGGCGAGACCCAGTACTTC. Protein: CASRTGGETQYF.

The chain couples TRBV5-1 to TRBJ2-7; the D is unclear. This CDR3 comprises 14 residues. V dropped 0 bases and J dropped 5 bases, with 12 bases sitting between them. The germline gives CDR1 SGHRS, CDR2 YFSETQ. The CDR3 DNA sequence: TGCGCCAGCAGCTTGGGCGGTCGAGAAGACGAGCAGTACTTC. Translated, it gives CASSLGGREDEQYF.

The V call is TRBV7-2, the J call TRBJ1-4, with 8 bases that match TRBD1. The V segment lost 4 bases and the J segment 8 bases; nucleotides outside the gene matches: 9. The CDR3 sequence is 15 residues long. The germline CDR1 and CDR2 sequences are SGHTA and FQGNSA. DNA for the CDR3: TGTGCCAGCAGCTCCTCGGACAGGGTCAGCGAAAAACTGTTTTTT. Translated, it gives CASSSSDRVSEKLFF.

The CDR3 coding sequence is TGTGCCAGCAGTTTTGACACTTCAACTAATGAAAAACTGTTTTTT. As protein: CASSFDTSTNEKLFF. The rearrangement uses TRBV28 and TRBJ1-4, with unresolved D. Germline CDR1 and CDR2: MDHEN and SYDVKM. Between the trimmed V and J ends, which lost 3 bases and 0 bases, there was a span of 8 bases. This CDR3 contains 15 residues.

The J gene is TRBJ2-3, the V gene TRBV9; 8 bases map to TRBD2. The CDR3 has 16 amino acids. J was trimmed by 2 bases and V by 3 bases; bases with no gene match: 8. The germline V gene encodes CDR1 SGDLS and CDR2 YYNGEE. CDR3 sequence (DNA): TGTGCCAGCAGCGCATTCCCAGCGGGGGTCACAGATACGCAGTATTTT. As protein: CASSAFPAGVTDTQYF.

V gene TRBV4-1 combines with J gene TRBJ1-2, with D unclear. The CDR3 runs 13 residues. Germline V gives CDR1 MGHRA, CDR2 YSYEKL. Between the trimmed V and J ends, which lost 3 bases and 2 bases, there was a span of 7 bases. Here the CDR3 reads CASSHPENYGYTF. The CDR3 DNA follows: TGCGCCAGCAGCCACCCGGAGAACTATGGCTACACCTTC.

In its sample, this clone was seen once. J is TRBJ1-1 and V is TRBV5-6; D perhaps matches TRBD1 (6 bases). This CDR3 has 15 amino acids. V gave up 3 bases and J gave up 1 base, with 13 bases separating them. CDR1 and CDR2 from the germline V gene are SGHDT and YYEEEE. The CDR3 is CASSWGTNENTEAFF. The CDR3 nucleotides are TGTGCCAGCAGCTGGGGGACAAACGAGAACACTGAAGCTTTCTTT.

This chain joins TRBV7-6 and TRBJ2-3, with 8 positions matching TRBD2. The J segment lost 2 bases and the V segment lost 4 bases, leaving 8 bases of the junction unmatched. The CDR3 runs to 16 residues. Germline V gene data show CDR1 as SGHVS and CDR2 as FNYEAQ. The CDR3 is CASSSRWREVTDTQYF. CDR3 DNA sequence: TGTGCCAGCAGCTCTAGGTGGCGGGAGGTCACAGATACGCAGTATTTT.

The rearrangement links TRBV7-8 to TRBJ2-1; 8 nucleotides line up with TRBD2. The CDR3 totals 17 residues. Germline CDR1 SGHVS, CDR2 FQNEAQ. Trimming removed 4 bases from V and 4 bases from J; junction bases left unmatched: 12. CDR3 nucleotides: TGTGCCAGCAGCTCCCCCTTGACGGGGGGGATATACAATGAGCAGTTCTTC. Amino acid sequence: CASSSPLTGGIYNEQFF.

The V call is TRBV11-2, the J call TRBJ2-7, with D possibly matching TRBD1 (7 bases). This CDR3 contains 14 residues. Trimming removed 6 bases from V and 6 bases from J, with 18 bases in between. The V gene's germline CDR1 is SGHAT and CDR2 FQNNGV. CDR3 DNA: TGTGCCAGCAGGAAGACAGGGACTCTCGGCGAGCAGTACTTC. Translated: CASRKTGTLGEQYF.

This clone turned up a few times. The chain employs TRBV5-1 and TRBJ2-7, with D perhaps matching TRBD1 (6 bases). The CDR3 has 13 residues. Per the germline V gene, CDR1 is SGHRS and CDR2 is YFSETQ. V was trimmed by 4 bases and J by 5 bases, leaving 13 bases between them. CDR3 region: CASSVGQSDEQYF. CDR3 sequence (DNA): TGCGCCAGCAGCGTCGGACAGTCCGACGAGCAGTACTTC.

The chain carries TRBV7-2 and TRBJ1-2, with 7 bases aligning to TRBD1. Germline V gives CDR1 SGHTA, CDR2 FQGNSA. The CDR3 is 12 amino acids. With 3 bases clipped from V and 8 bases from J, the junction kept 3 bases outside the gene matches. The DNA of the CDR3 is TGTGCCAGCAGCTTGAGGGGGCGCGGCTACACCTTC. Translating it yields CASSLRGRGYTF. The full variable domain, with the rest looked up from reference TRBV7-2 and TRBJ1-2, is GAGVSQSPSNKVTEKGKDVELRCDPISGHTALYWYRQSLGQGLEFLIYFQGNSAPDKSGLPSDRFSAERTGGSVSTLTIQRTQQEDSAVYLCASSLRGRGYTFGSGTRLTVV.

The V call is TRBV5-1, the J call TRBJ2-1; 14 nucleotides agree with TRBD2. With V trimmed by 3 bases and J by 4 bases, 3 bases remained unmatched. The CDR3 consists of 16 residues. Germline CDR1 and CDR2: SGHRS and YFSETQ. This chain's CDR3 is CASSYGTSGGYNEQFF. The CDR3 region has the DNA TGCGCCAGCAGCTACGGGACTAGCGGGGGTTACAATGAGCAGTTCTTC. Based on the CDR3 plus reference TRBV5-1 and TRBJ2-1, the full variable domain is KAGVTQTPRYLIKTRGQQVTLSCSPISGHRSVSWYQQTPGQGLQFLFEYFSETQRNKGNFPGRFSGRQFSNSRSEMNVSTLELGDSALYLCASSYGTSGGYNEQFFGPGTRLTVL.

The CDR3 spells CASRLMGGKLFF. The CDR3 nucleotides are TGTGCCAGCAGACTAATGGGGGGAAAACTGTTTTTT. The chain combines TRBV27 with TRBJ1-4; TRBD1 is a possible D gene (5 bases). The CDR3 totals 12 residues. From germline, CDR1 is MNHEY and CDR2 SMNVEV (reference sequence). V shed 6 bases and J shed 10 bases, with 12 bases lying between them.

The V and J genes are TRBV19 and TRBJ1-4, with D perhaps TRBD1 (5 bases). The V and J ends lost 6 bases and 2 bases respectively, with 13 bases between them. CDR1 and CDR2 (germline): LNHDA, SQIVND (reference sequence). CDR3 length equals 15 residues. CDR3 in amino acids: CASRARGTTNEKLFF. Here the CDR3 DNA reads TGTGCCAGTAGAGCAAGGGGCACGACTAATGAAAAACTGTTTTTT.

The chain recombines TRBV2 with TRBJ2-2; 14 nucleotides align to TRBD2. The germline CDR1 and CDR2 sequences are SNHLY and FYNNEI. The CDR3 length is 16 residues. With V trimmed by 5 bases and J by 7 bases, 6 bases remained unmatched. DNA for the CDR3: TGTGCCAGCAGTCAGACTAGCGGGGGGGCAATCGGGGAGCTGTTTTTT. This sequence encodes CASSQTSGGAIGELFF.

The chain has TRBV24-1 and TRBJ2-3; 9 bases match TRBD2. This CDR3 contains 15 residues. Per germline, CDR1 KGHDR and CDR2 SFDVKD. The V gene end was trimmed by 7 bases and the J gene end by 4 bases; junction bases not matched to a gene: 8. CDR3 loop: CATSGTSGWADTQYF. As DNA, the CDR3 is TGTGCCACCAGCGGAACTAGCGGGTGGGCAGATACGCAGTATTTT.

V usage is TRBV12-5 and J usage is TRBJ2-5; 7 nucleotides line up with TRBD2. This CDR3 has 13 residues. J lost 4 bases, V lost 1 base, and 0 bases had no gene match. Germline V gene lookup returns CDR1 LGHNT and CDR2 FRNRAP. CDR3 nucleotide sequence: TGTGCTAGTGGTTTGGCGGGAGGAGAGACCCAGTACTTC. The encoded protein is CASGLAGGETQYF.

Only one count was recorded for this clone. The genes are TRBV7-9 and TRBJ2-3, with D perhaps matching TRBD1 (6 bases). With 5 bases removed from V and 7 bases from J, the gap between germline ends came to 16 bases. The CDR3 consists of 14 residues. Germline V CDR1 and CDR2: SEHNR, FQNEAQ (reference sequence). CDR3 DNA sequence: TGTGCCAGCAGCCCCCCGGCTGGGGGCAATACGCAGTATTTT. It translates to CASSPPAGGNTQYF.

The chain carries TRBV7-3 and TRBJ2-1; no definite D call. There are 12 residues in the CDR3. V was pared by 5 bases and J by 3 bases, with 5 bases between. Germline lookup yields CDR1 SGHTA and CDR2 FQGTGA. DNA of the CDR3: TGTGCCAGCAGCCCAGACTACAATGAGCAGTTCTTC. This gives the protein CASSPDYNEQFF.